This entry lists 19 T cell receptor beta chains sequenced from one sample in a study of early T cells in non-severe SARS-CoV-2 infection. TCRdb re-analysed the 5' RACE reads in MiXCR, keeping a single row per CDR3 protein. The sample yields 45,000 to 60,000 distinct CDR3 sequences, 8.5% to 12% seen once. Sequencing was done on a sample of whole blood. Receptor source: an adult who was a healthcare worker with PCR-confirmed SARS-CoV-2 infection or an uninfected control (not recorded which).

This clonotype was observed at least ten times. One end of the junction is discordant with germline, which a read error may explain. The chain carries TRBV7-7 and TRBJ2-3; unclear D gene. The CDR3 contains 13 residues. From germline, CDR1 is SSHAT and CDR2 FNYEAQ (reference sequence). CDR3 sequence (DNA): TGTGCTAGCAGCCCAATGGGCACAGATACGCAGTATTTT. It is translated as CASSPMGTDTQYF.

The chain combines TRBV10-3 with TRBJ2-7, with D perhaps TRBD1 (6 bases). The length of the CDR3 is 16 residues. V shed 4 bases and J shed 0 bases, with 16 bases lying between them. Germline CDR1 and CDR2: ENHRY and SYGVKD. The CDR3 here is CAISVRLTGLSYEQYF. The CDR3 DNA is TGTGCCATCAGTGTCCGACTAACAGGGCTCTCCTACGAGCAGTACTTC.

In this sample, this clonotype turned up many times. The DNA of the CDR3 is TGTGCCAGCTCACCAAGGGGGCAGGGGGCTAGGAACACTGAAGCTTTCTTT. This encodes CASSPRGQGARNTEAFF. V and J are TRBV18 and TRBJ1-1; 8 nucleotides match TRBD1. V shed 2 bases and J 1 base; nucleotides not matched to a gene: 9. Germline CDR1 reads KGHSH; CDR2 reads LQKENI. This CDR3 region has 17 residues.

This clonotype was counted a few times. The chain's CDR3 is CASSFHQPEQDTQYF. The CDR3, as DNA: TGCGCCAGCAGCTTCCACCAACCCGAGCAGGATACGCAGTATTTT. V is TRBV5-1 and J is TRBJ2-3; no clear D gene. Germline V gene sequence: CDR1 SGHRS, CDR2 YFSETQ. This CDR3 has 15 amino acids. V lost 2 bases, J lost 6 bases, and 16 bases lay in between.

This clonotype was seen at least ten times. This chain links TRBV2 with TRBJ2-5; TRBD1 is a possible D gene (6 bases). Germline CDR1 and CDR2: SNHLY and FYNNEI. This CDR3 region has 16 residues. Trimming stripped 6 bases from V and 2 bases from J, with 19 bases between. In DNA, the CDR3 is TGTGCCAGCAGCCCCTACCTGGGGGCAGGGCAAGAGACCCAGTACTTC. The encoded protein is CASSPYLGAGQETQYF.

This clonotype was found a few times. This chain uses TRBV20-1 with TRBJ2-1; 9 bases fit TRBD2. Germline CDR1 reads DFQATT; CDR2 reads SNEGSKA (reference sequence). With V trimmed by 3 bases and J by 9 bases, 12 bases remained unmatched. The CDR3 spans 15 residues. The CDR3 protein is CSASGAGGPGSEQFF. The CDR3, as DNA: TGCAGTGCTAGTGGTGCGGGGGGGCCCGGCAGTGAGCAGTTCTTC.

The chain links TRBV29-1 to TRBJ2-3; D call uncertain. This CDR3 region has 11 residues. Trimming removed 4 bases at V and 2 bases at J, with 4 bases between. Germline lookup yields CDR1 SQVTM and CDR2 ANQGSEA. In nucleotides, the CDR3 is TGCAGCGTTGGGGACACAGATACGCAGTATTTT. Its protein is CSVGDTDTQYF.

A remark on this clonotype: A much more abundant neighbour one base away suggests this may be a read error. The V call is TRBV5-4, the J call TRBJ2-7; 10 nucleotides match TRBD1. Germline CDR1 is SGHNT and CDR2 is YYREEE (reference sequence). The CDR3 has 14 amino acids. Unmatched junction bases numbered 5, after V lost 4 bases and J lost 4 bases. The DNA of the CDR3 is TGTGCCAGCAGCATGACAGGGGGCGCGTACGAGCAGTACTTC. The encoded protein is CASSMTGGAYEQYF.

This clonotype was seen many times. This chain links TRBV7-2 with TRBJ1-1; D is undetermined. Trimming shortened V by 2 bases and J by 4 bases, and 8 bases separated the two germline ends. Germline assignment: CDR1 SGHTA and CDR2 FQGNSA. This CDR3 comprises 13 residues. The DNA of the CDR3 is TGTGCCAGCAGCTTATTCGCAGGCACTGAAGCTTTCTTT. This codes for CASSLFAGTEAFF. The complete variable domain, with remaining parts taken from reference TRBV7-2 and TRBJ1-1, reads GAGVSQSPSNKVTEKGKDVELRCDPISGHTALYWYRQSLGQGLEFLIYFQGNSAPDKSGLPSDRFSAERTGGSVSTLTIQRTQQEDSAVYLCASSLFAGTEAFFGQGTRLTVV.

This clonotype has just a few counts. V gene TRBV5-4 combines with J gene TRBJ2-7; weak D call: TRBD1 (5 bases). This CDR3 spans 13 amino acids. V lost 4 bases to trimming and J lost 5 bases, with 13 bases between them. Germline V gene data show CDR1 as SGHNT and CDR2 as YYREEE (reference sequence). The CDR3 loop is CASSLDRLNEQYF. The DNA for the CDR3 is TGTGCCAGCAGCCTCGACAGACTCAACGAGCAGTACTTC. Supplemented by reference TRBV5-4 and TRBJ2-7, the full variable domain reads ETGVTQSPTHLIKTRGQQVTLRCSSQSGHNTVSWYQQALGQGPQFIFQYYREEENGRGNFPPRFSGLQFPNYSSELNVNALELDDSALYLCASSLDRLNEQYFGPGTRLTVT.

CDR3 protein: CASRSNPFTDTQYF. The DNA for the CDR3 is TGTGCCAGCAGAAGTAACCCATTCACAGATACGCAGTATTTT. V gene TRBV14 combines with J gene TRBJ2-3; unclear D gene. Per germline, CDR1 SGHDN and CDR2 FVKESK. This CDR3 is built from 14 residues. The germline V and J ends were trimmed by 6 bases and 2 bases, with 12 bases remaining between them. Filled out from reference TRBV14 and TRBJ2-3, the complete variable domain reads EAGVTQFPSHSVIEKGQTVTLRCDPISGHDNLYWYRRVMGKEIKFLLHFVKESKQDESGMPNNRFLAERTGGTYSTLKVQPAELEDSGVYFCASRSNPFTDTQYFGPGTRLTVL.

This clonotype showed up many times. V and J are TRBV20-1 and TRBJ2-3, with TRBD1 matching over 12 bases. V was pared by 5 bases and J by 4 bases, with 10 bases of the junction left unmatched. CDR3 length: 16 residues. CDR1 and CDR2 from the germline V gene are DFQATT and SNEGSKA (reference sequence). The CDR3: CSASPGDRGLADTQYF. CDR3 DNA: TGCAGTGCTTCACCAGGGGACAGGGGGCTGGCAGATACGCAGTATTTT.

This clonotype was seen a handful of times. The rearrangement links TRBV12-3 or TRBV12-4 to TRBJ2-4, with D possibly called TRBD1 or TRBD2 (5 bases each). The V end was cut by 3 bases, the J end by 8 bases, with 14 bases between. There are 14 residues in the CDR3. The CDR3 region has the DNA TGTGCCAGCAGTTTTGGGACGCAAGTGGACATTCAGTACTTC. It specifies CASSFGTQVDIQYF.

This clonotype was observed a handful of times. The V gene is TRBV7-3, the J gene TRBJ2-5, with D maybe TRBD1 (6 bases). CDR3 length: 15 residues. Trimming left V 5 bases short and J 4 bases short, with 17 bases between. Germline V gene data show CDR1 as SGHTA and CDR2 as FQGTGA. The CDR3 DNA follows: TGTGCCAGCAGCCCCCGGGGACACCGAGGAGAGACCCAGTACTTC. Residues: CASSPRGHRGETQYF.

The V and J genes are TRBV7-2 and TRBJ2-2; D is ambiguous. The CDR3 covers 15 residues. The V and J ends lost 1 base and 4 bases respectively, with 10 bases between them. CDR1 is SGHTA and CDR2 is FQGNSA in the germline V gene. CDR3 sequence reads: CASSLVGQITGELFF. CDR3 bases: TGTGCCAGCAGCTTAGTCGGTCAGATCACCGGGGAGCTGTTTTTT.

J is TRBJ2-3 and V is TRBV27; possible D gene TRBD1, 5 bases. Germline CDR1 reads MNHEY; CDR2 reads SMNVEV (reference sequence). Trimming pared 8 bases from V and 0 bases from J, leaving 15 bases between. The CDR3 is 15 amino acids. DNA for the CDR3: TGTGCCAGCCGATGGACAATCACTAGCACAGATACGCAGTATTTT. Residues: CASRWTITSTDTQYF.

The chain couples TRBV27 to TRBJ2-7, with 8 bases identical to TRBD1. Germline V gene lookup returns CDR1 MNHEY and CDR2 SMNVEV (reference sequence). The J segment lost 2 bases and the V segment lost 2 bases, leaving 5 bases of the junction unmatched. The CDR3 is 15 amino acids. The CDR3 sequence: CASSLRGQAPYEQYF. Written as DNA, the CDR3 is TGTGCCAGCAGTTTACGGGGACAGGCCCCCTACGAGCAGTACTTC.

The table lists this clonotype with many counts. J is TRBJ2-7 and V is TRBV4-1, with 7 bases fitting TRBD2. The CDR3 contains 14 residues. The ends lost 1 base at V and 7 bases at J; junction bases unmatched: 7. Germline CDR1 and CDR2: MGHRA and YSYEKL. CDR3 protein: CASSQAAGSREQYF. The CDR3 DNA sequence: TGCGCCAGCAGCCAAGCAGCGGGATCCAGGGAGCAGTACTTC.

This clonotype appeared many times. This chain uses TRBV7-2 with TRBJ1-2, with a weak D call TRBD1 (5 bases). V was trimmed by 1 base and J by 4 bases, leaving 13 bases between them. This CDR3 contains 15 residues. CDR1 is SGHTA, CDR2 FQGNSA, per germline. For the CDR3, the DNA is TGTGCCAGCAGCTTAGGATGGGACGCATCCTATGGCTACACCTTC. Amino acids: CASSLGWDASYGYTF.